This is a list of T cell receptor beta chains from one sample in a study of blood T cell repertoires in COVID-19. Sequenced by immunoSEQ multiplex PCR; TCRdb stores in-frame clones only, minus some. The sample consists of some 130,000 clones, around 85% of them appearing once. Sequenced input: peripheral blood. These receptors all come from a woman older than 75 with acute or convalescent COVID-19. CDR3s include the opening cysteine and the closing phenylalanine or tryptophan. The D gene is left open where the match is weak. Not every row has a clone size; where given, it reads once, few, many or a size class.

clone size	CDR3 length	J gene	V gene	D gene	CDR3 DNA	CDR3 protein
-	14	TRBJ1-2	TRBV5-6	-	TGTGCCAGCAGCTTTGGGCAGGGAAGGGGTGGCTACACCTTC	CASSFGQGRGGYTF
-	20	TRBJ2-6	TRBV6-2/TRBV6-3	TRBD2	TGTGCCAGCAGTAAGCGACGAGCGGGAGGGCCCTCTTCTGGGGCCAACGTCCTGACTTTC	CASSKRRAGGPSSGANVLTF
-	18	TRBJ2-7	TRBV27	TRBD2	TGTGCCAGCAGGACCCGACCGGGAGCGGCAGGGCGGGAGTACGAGCAGTACTTC	CASRTRPGAAGREYEQYF
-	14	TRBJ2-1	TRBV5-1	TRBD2	TGCGCCAGCAGCTTGGGACTAGCGGACAATGAGCAGTTCTTC	CASSLGLADNEQFF
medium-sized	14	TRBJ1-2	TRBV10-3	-	TGTGCCATCAGTGACGTCAGGGCTCACTATGGCTACACCTTC	CAISDVRAHYGYTF
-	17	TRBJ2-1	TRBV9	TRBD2	TGTGCCAGCAGCGTAGCATTAGTGGGACTAGCGGACAATGAGCAGTTCTTC	CASSVALVGLADNEQFF
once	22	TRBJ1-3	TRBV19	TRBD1	TGTGCCAGTAGTATAGAGATCTTGGGGATGGACAGGGGCCCATCCTCTGGAAACACCATATATTTT	CASSIEILGMDRGPSSGNTIYF
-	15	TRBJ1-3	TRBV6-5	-	TGTGCCAGCAGTTCCCAACCGGTCTCTGGAAACACCATATATTTT	CASSSQPVSGNTIYF
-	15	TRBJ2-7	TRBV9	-	TGTGCCAGCAGCGTAGGGTTGGCCCTCACCTACGAGCAGTACTTC	CASSVGLALTYEQYF
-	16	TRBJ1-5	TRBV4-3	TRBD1	TGCGCCAGCAGCCAAGATGGACAGGCCCCTAGGCAGCCCCAGCATTTT	CASSQDGQAPRQPQHF
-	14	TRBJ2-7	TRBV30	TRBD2	TGTGCCTGGAGTGTAACGCGGCTAGCGGGGGAGCAGTACTTC	CAWSVTRLAGEQYF
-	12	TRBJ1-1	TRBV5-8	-	TGTGCCAGCAGCTTGGCGGAGACTGAAGCTTTCTTT	CASSLAETEAFF
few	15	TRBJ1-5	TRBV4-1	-	TGCGCCAGCAGCTACCGGGTCGGGTACAATCAGCCCCAGCATTTT	CASSYRVGYNQPQHF
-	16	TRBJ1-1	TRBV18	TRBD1	TGTGCCAGCTCACCACGAGGGACAGGCAAGAACACTGAAGCTTTCTTT	CASSPRGTGKNTEAFF
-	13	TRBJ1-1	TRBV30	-	TGTGCCTGGAGTGTCGCGAAGAACACTGAAGCTTTCTTT	CAWSVAKNTEAFF
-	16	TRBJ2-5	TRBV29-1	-	TGCAGCGTTGAAGAAGCGTGGGGGAGGCCCCAAGAGACCCAGTACTTC	CSVEEAWGRPQETQYF
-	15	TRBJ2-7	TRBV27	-	TGTGCCAGCAGTTTAGGGCCAGGTCTTACCTACGAGCAGTACTTC	CASSLGPGLTYEQYF
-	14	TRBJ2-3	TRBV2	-	TGTGCCAGCAGTGAGTTGACTACCACAGATACGCAGTATTTT	CASSELTTTDTQYF
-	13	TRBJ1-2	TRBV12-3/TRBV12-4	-	TGTGCCAGCAGCTATGACAGGTTCTATGGCTACACCTTC	CASSYDRFYGYTF
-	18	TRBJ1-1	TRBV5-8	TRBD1	TGTGCCAGCAGCTTGGGAACCGGGACAGGGGGCTGGAACACTGAAGCTTTCTTT	CASSLGTGTGGWNTEAFF
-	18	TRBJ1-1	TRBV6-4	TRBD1	TGTGCCAGCAGTGACCAGGTGGACACAGGGGGTTTGAACACTGAAGCTTTCTTT	CASSDQVDTGGLNTEAFF
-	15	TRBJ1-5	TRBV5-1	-	TGCGCCAGCAGCTTGGCCGGGTCGCCCAATCAGCCCCAGCATTTT	CASSLAGSPNQPQHF
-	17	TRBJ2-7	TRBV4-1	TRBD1	TGCGCCAGCAGCCAGGCCATTGGGGGGACAGGGGTCCTGGAGCAGTACTTC	CASSQAIGGTGVLEQYF
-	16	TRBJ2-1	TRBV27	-	TGTGCCAGCAGTTTATTCGGCGGGGGCCCCTACAATGAGCAGTTCTTC	CASSLFGGGPYNEQFF
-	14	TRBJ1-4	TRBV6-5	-	TGTGCCAGCAGTTACTACGGAACTAATGAAAAACTGTTTTTT	CASSYYGTNEKLFF
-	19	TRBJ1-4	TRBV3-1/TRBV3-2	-	TGTGCCAGCAGCCTGAGCACACACCGAAACGGACAGACTAATGAAAAACTGTTTTTT	CASSLSTHRNGQTNEKLFF
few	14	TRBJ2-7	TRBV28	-	TGTGCCAGCAGTTTAGGGGCCCCCTCCTACGAGCAGTACTTC	CASSLGAPSYEQYF
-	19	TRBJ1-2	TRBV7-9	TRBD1	TGTGCCAGCAGCTCAACCGTATTGGGGACAGCCCTCTTTAACTATGGCTACACCTTC	CASSSTVLGTALFNYGYTF
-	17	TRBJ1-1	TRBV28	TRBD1	TGTGCCAGCAGATCCGGGACAGGGTTAATTGGTGACACTGAAGCTTTCTTT	CASRSGTGLIGDTEAFF
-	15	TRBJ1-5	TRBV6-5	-	TGTGCCAGCAGTTACTCGGCAGGGTATAATCAGCCCCAGCATTTT	CASSYSAGYNQPQHF
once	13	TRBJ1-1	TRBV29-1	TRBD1	TGCAGCGGCAGGGGGAGCCTGGGGGCTGAAGCTTTCTTT	CSGRGSLGAEAFF
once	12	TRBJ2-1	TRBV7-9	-	TGTGCCAGCAGCCCCGTCGGGGATGGGCAGTTCTTC	CASSPVGDGQFF
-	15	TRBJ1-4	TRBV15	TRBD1	TGTGCCACCACGGAGGAAGGGGGCCAAAATGAAAAACTGTTTTTT	CATTEEGGQNEKLFF
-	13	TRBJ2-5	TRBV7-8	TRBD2	TGTGCCAGCGGAAGCGGGGTCCAAGAGACCCAGTACTTC	CASGSGVQETQYF
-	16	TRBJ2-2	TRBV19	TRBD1	TGTGCCAACCTGCGCCGGGACAGGGTTCCCACCGGGGAGCTGTTTTTT	CANLRRDRVPTGELFF
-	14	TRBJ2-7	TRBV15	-	TGTGCCACCAGCAGAGGGGGCAGCAGCTACGAGCAGTACTTC	CATSRGGSSYEQYF
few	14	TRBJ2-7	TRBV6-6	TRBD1	TGTGCCAGCAGTTGGGACAGGGGAAGGTACGAGCAGTACTTC	CASSWDRGRYEQYF
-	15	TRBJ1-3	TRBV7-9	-	TGTGCCAGCAGCTTTCGGGGAAGCTCTGGAAACACCATATATTTT	CASSFRGSSGNTIYF
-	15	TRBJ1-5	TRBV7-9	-	TGTGCCAGCAGCTTAGGGACAAGTAGAGATCAGCCCCAGCATTTT	CASSLGTSRDQPQHF
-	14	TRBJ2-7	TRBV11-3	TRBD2	TGTGCCAGCAGTTCAAGACTAGCGGGGGACGAGCAGTACTTC	CASSSRLAGDEQYF
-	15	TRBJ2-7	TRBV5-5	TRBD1	TGTGCCAGCAGCAGAAACAGGGGGCGTAGAGACGAGCAGTACTTC	CASSRNRGRRDEQYF